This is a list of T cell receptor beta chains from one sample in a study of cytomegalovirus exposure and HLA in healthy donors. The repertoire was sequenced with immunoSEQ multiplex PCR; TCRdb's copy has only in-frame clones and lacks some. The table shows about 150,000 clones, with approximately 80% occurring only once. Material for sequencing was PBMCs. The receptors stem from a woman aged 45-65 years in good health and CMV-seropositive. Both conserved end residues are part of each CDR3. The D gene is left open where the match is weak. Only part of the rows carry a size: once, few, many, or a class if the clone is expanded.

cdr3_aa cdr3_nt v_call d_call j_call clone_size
CASSEGGKTDTQYF TGTGCCAGCAGTGAGGGGGGGAAGACAGATACGCAGTATTTT TRBV25-1 TRBD2 TRBJ2-3 NA
CASSLEGNYYGYTF TGTGCCAGCAGCTTGGAGGGGAACTACTATGGCTACACCTTC TRBV5-4 NA TRBJ1-2 NA
CASSLPGTQNTEAFF TGCGCCAGCAGCTTGCCCGGGACACAAAACACTGAAGCTTTCTTT TRBV5-1 NA TRBJ1-1 NA
CASSLKQDRDTQYF TGTGCCAGCAGCTTGAAACAGGATAGAGATACGCAGTATTTT TRBV5-6 NA TRBJ2-3 NA
CAWGPGTGYSYEQYF TGTGCCTGGGGGCCCGGGACAGGGTACTCCTACGAGCAGTACTTC TRBV30 TRBD1 TRBJ2-7 NA
CAWRQDRGYKSYTF TGTGCCTGGAGGCAGGACAGGGGGTACAAGAGCTACACCTTC TRBV30 TRBD1 TRBJ1-2 NA
CASSPAGTGGYEQYF TGTGCCAGCTCACCTGCCGGGACAGGGGGATACGAGCAGTACTTC TRBV18 TRBD1 TRBJ2-7 NA
CASSLGRLGAENEQFF TGTGCCAGCAGCTTAGGCCGGTTGGGGGCTGAGAATGAGCAGTTCTTC TRBV13 NA TRBJ2-1 NA
CASSLAGTNAEAFF TGTGCCAGCAGCTTAGCGGGCACAAACGCTGAAGCTTTCTTT TRBV7-8 NA TRBJ1-1 NA
CASSSRDPRREQFF TGTGCCAGCAGTTCCCGGGATCCGAGAAGGGAGCAGTTCTTC TRBV27 NA TRBJ2-1 once
CASSPGGPNYGYTF TGTGCCAGCAGCCCGGGGGGGCCTAACTATGGCTACACCTTC TRBV9 NA TRBJ1-2 once
CASSLEVGLLETQYF TGCGCCAGCAGCTTGGAGGTGGGACTATTAGAGACCCAGTACTTC TRBV5-1 TRBD2 TRBJ2-5 NA
CASRTGNTGELFF TGTGCCAGCAGGACAGGGAATACCGGGGAGCTGTTTTTT TRBV7-2 TRBD1 TRBJ2-2 few
CAWSVPGVGAFF TGTGCCTGGAGTGTACCAGGGGTGGGGGCTTTCTTT TRBV30 NA TRBJ1-1 NA
CASSQDSYSPFHF TGTGCCAGCAGTCAAGACAGCTATTCACCCTTCCACTTT TRBV6-1 NA TRBJ1-6 NA
CASSPDPQGTEAFF TGCGCCAGCAGCCCAGACCCGCAGGGCACTGAAGCTTTCTTT TRBV5-1 NA TRBJ1-1 once
CASSRLGSSYNEQFF TGTGCCAGCAGCCGTTTAGGGAGCTCCTACAATGAGCAGTTCTTC TRBV6-1 NA TRBJ2-1 NA
CASSVGIAGNNEQFF TGTGCCAGCAGCGTAGGGATAGCGGGCAACAATGAGCAGTTCTTC TRBV9 TRBD2 TRBJ2-1 NA
CASSLMGGTPGANVLTF TGTGCCAGCAGCTTAATGGGGGGGACCCCTGGGGCCAACGTCCTGACTTTC TRBV7-3 TRBD2 TRBJ2-6 NA
CASSTTGRNSGNTIYF TGTGCCAGCAGCACGACAGGGAGGAACTCTGGAAACACCATATATTTT TRBV9 TRBD1 TRBJ1-3 NA
CASSLAEKGQGIYGYTF TGTGCCAGCAGCTTGGCCGAAAAAGGACAGGGTATCTATGGCTACACCTTC TRBV5-5 TRBD1 TRBJ1-2 NA
CASRFRIIGTAQEDEQFF TGTGCAAGTCGCTTCCGGATAATTGGGACAGCCCAGGAGGATGAGCAGTTCTTC TRBV12-2 NA TRBJ2-1 NA
CASRSGQTPGNTIYF TGTGCCAGCAGATCCGGACAGACGCCCGGAAACACCATATATTTT TRBV5-4 NA TRBJ1-3 NA
CASSQTGNTYEQYF TGTGCCAGCAGTCAGACAGGGAATACCTACGAGCAGTACTTC TRBV7-2 TRBD1 TRBJ2-7 NA
CASSARGGTSYEQYF TGTGCCAGCAGTGCCCGCGGGGGGACGTCCTACGAGCAGTACTTC TRBV27 TRBD2 TRBJ2-7 NA
CASSLRGLSYNEQFF TGTGCCAGCAGCTTAAGGGGGCTATCCTACAATGAGCAGTTCTTC TRBV13 TRBD1 TRBJ2-1 NA
CASSAGQIYSGNTIYF TGTGCCAGCAGCGCGGGACAGATTTACTCTGGAAACACCATATATTTT TRBV9 TRBD1 TRBJ1-3 NA
CASSPTSGGVGEQFF TGTGCCAGCAGCCCGACTAGCGGGGGTGTTGGGGAGCAGTTCTTC TRBV14 TRBD2 TRBJ2-1 NA
CASSPTGFYEQYF TGCGCCAGCAGTCCAACGGGGTTCTACGAGCAGTACTTC TRBV5-1 NA TRBJ2-7 once
CASSRSPSGVADTQYF TGCGCCAGCAGCCGATCCCCTAGCGGGGTTGCGGATACGCAGTATTTT TRBV5-1 TRBD2 TRBJ2-3 NA
CASSVRGGTNTGELFF TGTGCCAGCAGCGTTCGCGGGGGCACGAACACCGGGGAGCTGTTTTTT TRBV9 NA TRBJ2-2 NA
CASSHSTGTGFSYEQYF TGCGCCAGCAGCCACTCAACCGGGACAGGGTTTTCCTACGAGCAGTACTTC TRBV5-1 TRBD1 TRBJ2-7 NA
CASSPSPSGVKEQYF TGTGCCAGCAGTCCCTCCCCTAGCGGGGTTAAAGAGCAGTACTTC TRBV6-5 TRBD2 TRBJ2-7 NA
CASSPGTGLSYEQYF TGTGCCAGCAGCCCCGGGACAGGGTTGTCGTACGAGCAGTACTTC TRBV11-3 TRBD1 TRBJ2-7 NA
CASSLLAGGDEQYF TGTGCCAGCAGCTTACTAGCGGGCGGTGACGAGCAGTACTTC TRBV7-8 TRBD2 TRBJ2-7 once
CASSPGTGGSSSYNEQFF TGTGCCAGCAGTCCCGGGACAGGGGGTTCTAGCTCCTACAATGAGCAGTTCTTC TRBV27 TRBD1 TRBJ2-1 NA
CASSSDTRELFF TGTGCCAGCAGCTCTGACACGAGGGAGCTGTTTTTT TRBV5-4 NA TRBJ2-2 few
CASSLAGRNQPQHF TGTGCCAGCAGCTTGGCGGGACGCAATCAGCCCCAGCATTTT TRBV11-2 NA TRBJ1-5 NA
CASCPAGGSDTQYF TGTGCCAGCTGCCCAGCGGGGGGCTCAGATACGCAGTATTTT TRBV2 TRBD2 TRBJ2-3 NA
CASSQGPYQPQHF TGTGCCAGCAGCCAGGGCCCCTATCAGCCCCAGCATTTT TRBV7-6 NA TRBJ1-5 NA
CASSYGDRGGYEQYF TGTGCCAGCAGTTACGGGGACAGGGGGGGGTACGAGCAGTACTTC TRBV6-5 TRBD1 TRBJ2-7 NA
CASSPSGTSTDTQYF TGTGCCAGCAGCCCCAGCGGGACCTCCACAGATACGCAGTATTTT TRBV9 TRBD2 TRBJ2-3 NA
CASSSRTSGATQETQYF TGTGCCAGCAGCTCCCGGACTAGCGGGGCAACTCAAGAGACCCAGTACTTC TRBV7-9 TRBD2 TRBJ2-5 NA
CASSLFQGDGYTF TGCGCCAGCAGCTTGTTCCAGGGGGATGGCTACACCTTC TRBV5-1 TRBD1 TRBJ1-2 once
CASSPPVASEAFF TGTGCCAGCTCACCACCGGTGGCATCTGAAGCTTTCTTT TRBV18 NA TRBJ1-1 NA
CASSAGGTSSGNTIYF TGCGCCAGCAGTGCAGGAGGGACGTCCTCTGGAAACACCATATATTTT TRBV5-1 NA TRBJ1-3 NA
CSSSLRGLGRYEQYF TGTTCCAGCAGCTTAAGGGGACTAGGTCGGTACGAGCAGTACTTC TRBV7-9 TRBD2 TRBJ2-7 NA
CASSRAGTGLYEQYF TGTGCCAGCAGCCGCGCCGGGACAGGGCTCTACGAGCAGTACTTC TRBV5-6 TRBD1 TRBJ2-7 NA
CASSLRTSSFEQYF TGTGCCAGCAGCCTCCGGACTAGCTCGTTCGAGCAGTACTTC TRBV14 TRBD2 TRBJ2-7 NA